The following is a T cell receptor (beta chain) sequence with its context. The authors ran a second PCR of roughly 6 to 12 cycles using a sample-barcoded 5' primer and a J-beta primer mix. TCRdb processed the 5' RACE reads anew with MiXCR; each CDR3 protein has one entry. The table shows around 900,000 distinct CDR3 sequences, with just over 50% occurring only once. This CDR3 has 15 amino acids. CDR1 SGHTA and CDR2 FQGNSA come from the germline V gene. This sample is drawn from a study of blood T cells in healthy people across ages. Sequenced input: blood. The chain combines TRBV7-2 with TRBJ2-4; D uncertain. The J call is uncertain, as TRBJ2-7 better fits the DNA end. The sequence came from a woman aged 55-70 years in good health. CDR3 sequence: CASSLEPRSSYEQYF. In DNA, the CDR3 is TGTGCCAGCAGCTTAGAACCACGAAGCTCCTACGAGCAGTACTTC.